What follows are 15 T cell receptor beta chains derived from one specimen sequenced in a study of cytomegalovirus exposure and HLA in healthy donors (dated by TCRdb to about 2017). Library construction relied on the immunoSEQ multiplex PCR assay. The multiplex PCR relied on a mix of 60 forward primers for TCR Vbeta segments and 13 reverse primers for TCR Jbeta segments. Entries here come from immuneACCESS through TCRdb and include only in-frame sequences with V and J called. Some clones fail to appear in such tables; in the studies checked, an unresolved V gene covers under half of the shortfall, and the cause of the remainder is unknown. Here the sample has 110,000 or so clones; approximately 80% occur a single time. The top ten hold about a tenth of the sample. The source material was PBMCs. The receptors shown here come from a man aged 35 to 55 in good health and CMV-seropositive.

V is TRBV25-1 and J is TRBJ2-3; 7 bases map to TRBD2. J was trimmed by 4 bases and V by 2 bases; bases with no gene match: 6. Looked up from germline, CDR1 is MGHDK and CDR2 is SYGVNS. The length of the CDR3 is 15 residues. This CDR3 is CASSENRLAADTQYF. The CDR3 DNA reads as TGTGCCAGCAGTGAAAACCGACTAGCAGCAGATACGCAGTATTTT.

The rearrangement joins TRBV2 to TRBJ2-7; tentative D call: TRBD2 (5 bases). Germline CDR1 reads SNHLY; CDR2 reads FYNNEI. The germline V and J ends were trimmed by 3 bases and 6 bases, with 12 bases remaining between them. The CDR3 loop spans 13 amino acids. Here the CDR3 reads CASSEFIGGEQYF. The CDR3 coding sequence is TGTGCCAGCAGTGAGTTTATAGGAGGCGAGCAGTACTTC.

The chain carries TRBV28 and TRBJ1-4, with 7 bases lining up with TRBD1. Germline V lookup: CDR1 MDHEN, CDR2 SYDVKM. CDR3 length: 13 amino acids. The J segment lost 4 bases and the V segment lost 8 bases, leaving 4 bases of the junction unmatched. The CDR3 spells CASAGQLNEKLFF. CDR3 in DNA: TGTGCCAGCGCGGGACAGCTTAATGAAAAACTGTTTTTT.

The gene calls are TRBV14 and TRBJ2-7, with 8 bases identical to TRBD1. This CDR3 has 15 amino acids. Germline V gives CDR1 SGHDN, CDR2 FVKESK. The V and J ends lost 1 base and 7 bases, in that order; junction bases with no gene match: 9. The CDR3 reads CASSQAGQGYGEQYF. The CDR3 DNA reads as TGTGCCAGCAGCCAAGCAGGACAGGGCTATGGTGAGCAGTACTTC.

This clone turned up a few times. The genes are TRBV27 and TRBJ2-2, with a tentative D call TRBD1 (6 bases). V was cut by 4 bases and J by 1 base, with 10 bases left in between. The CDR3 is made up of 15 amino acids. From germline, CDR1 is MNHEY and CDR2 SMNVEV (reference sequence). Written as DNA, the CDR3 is TGTGCCAGCAGTTGGGCCAGGGGGAACACCGGGGAGCTGTTTTTT. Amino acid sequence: CASSWARGNTGELFF.

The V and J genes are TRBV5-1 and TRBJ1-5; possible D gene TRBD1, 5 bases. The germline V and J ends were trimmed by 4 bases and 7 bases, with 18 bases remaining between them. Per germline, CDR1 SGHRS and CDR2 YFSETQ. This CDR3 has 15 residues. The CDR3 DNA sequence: TGCGCCAGCAGCCCCGGGGGAGGATTTGAGCAGCCCCAGCATTTT. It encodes CASSPGGGFEQPQHF.

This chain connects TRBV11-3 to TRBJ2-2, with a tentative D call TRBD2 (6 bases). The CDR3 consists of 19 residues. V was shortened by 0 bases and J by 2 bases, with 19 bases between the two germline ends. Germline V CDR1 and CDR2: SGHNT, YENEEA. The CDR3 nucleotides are TGTGCCAGCAGCTTAGAAGAGCGCTTTGGCGGGGTTAACACCGGGGAGCTGTTTTTT. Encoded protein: CASSLEERFGGVNTGELFF. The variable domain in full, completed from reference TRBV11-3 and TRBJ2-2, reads EAGVVQSPRYKIIEKKQPVAFWCNPISGHNTLYWYLQNLGQGPELLIRYENEEAVDDSQLPKDRFSAERLKGVDSTLKIQPAELGDSAVYLCASSLEERFGGVNTGELFFGEGSRLTVL.

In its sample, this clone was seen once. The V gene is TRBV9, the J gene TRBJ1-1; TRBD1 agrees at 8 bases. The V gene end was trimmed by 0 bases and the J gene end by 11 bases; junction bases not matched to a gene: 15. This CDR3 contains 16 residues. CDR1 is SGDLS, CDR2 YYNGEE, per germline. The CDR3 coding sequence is TGTGCCAGCAGCGTAGTCCCGAGTGTAGGACAGGGTCCGGCTTTCTTT. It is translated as CASSVVPSVGQGPAFF. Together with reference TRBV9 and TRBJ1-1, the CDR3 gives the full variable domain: DSGVTQTPKHLITATGQRVTLRCSPRSGDLSVYWYQQSLDQGLQFLIQYYNGEERAKGNILERFSAQQFPDLHSELNLSSLELGDSALYFCASSVVPSVGQGPAFFGQGTRLTVV.

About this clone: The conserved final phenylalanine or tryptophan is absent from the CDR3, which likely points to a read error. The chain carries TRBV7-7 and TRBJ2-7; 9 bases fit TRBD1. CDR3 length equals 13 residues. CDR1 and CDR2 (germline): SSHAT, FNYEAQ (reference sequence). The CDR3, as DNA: TGTGCTAGCAGCAAAGGGACAGGGACCGAGCAGTACCTC. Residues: CASSKGTGTEQYL.

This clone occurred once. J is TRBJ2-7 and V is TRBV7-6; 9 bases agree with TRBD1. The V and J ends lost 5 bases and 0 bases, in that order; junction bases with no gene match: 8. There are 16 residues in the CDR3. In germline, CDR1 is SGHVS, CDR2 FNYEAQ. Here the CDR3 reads CASSPRTGVISYEQYF. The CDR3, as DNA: TGTGCCAGCAGCCCACGGACAGGGGTGATCTCCTACGAGCAGTACTTC. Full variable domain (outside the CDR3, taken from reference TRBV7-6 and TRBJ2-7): GAGVSQSPRYKVTKRGQDVALRCDPISGHVSLYWYRQALGQGPEFLTYFNYEAQQDKSGLPNDRFSAERPEGSISTLTIQRTEQRDSAMYRCASSPRTGVISYEQYFGPGTRLTVT.

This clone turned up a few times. CDR3 protein: CASSPRLAGGRGTDTQYF. DNA of the CDR3: TGTGCCAGCAGCCCACGACTAGCGGGGGGGCGGGGCACAGATACGCAGTATTTT. The V and J genes are TRBV13 and TRBJ2-3, with TRBD2 identical over 14 bases. Germline V lookup: CDR1 PRHDT, CDR2 FYEKMQ (reference sequence). The V segment lost 5 bases and the J segment 1 base; nucleotides outside the gene matches: 8. The CDR3 has 18 residues.

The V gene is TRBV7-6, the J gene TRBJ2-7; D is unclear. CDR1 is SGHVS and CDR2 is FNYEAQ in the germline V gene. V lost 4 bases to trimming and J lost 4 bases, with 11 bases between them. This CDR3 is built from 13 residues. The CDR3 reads CASSSSPQYEQYF. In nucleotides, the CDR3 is TGTGCCAGCAGCTCCTCCCCACAGTACGAGCAGTACTTC.

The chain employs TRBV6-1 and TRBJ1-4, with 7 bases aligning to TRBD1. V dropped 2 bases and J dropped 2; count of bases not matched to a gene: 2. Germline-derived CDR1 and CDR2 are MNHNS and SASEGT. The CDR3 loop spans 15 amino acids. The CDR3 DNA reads TGTGCCAGCAGTGAAACGGACAGGACTAATGAAAAACTGTTTTTT. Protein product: CASSETDRTNEKLFF.

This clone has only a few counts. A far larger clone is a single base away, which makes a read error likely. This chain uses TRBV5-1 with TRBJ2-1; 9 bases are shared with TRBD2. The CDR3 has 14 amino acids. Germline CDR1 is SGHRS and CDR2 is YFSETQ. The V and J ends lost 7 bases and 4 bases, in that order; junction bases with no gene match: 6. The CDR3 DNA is TGCGCCAGCCCGCTGGCGGGGGGGTACAATGAGCAGTTCTTC. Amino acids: CASPLAGGYNEQFF.

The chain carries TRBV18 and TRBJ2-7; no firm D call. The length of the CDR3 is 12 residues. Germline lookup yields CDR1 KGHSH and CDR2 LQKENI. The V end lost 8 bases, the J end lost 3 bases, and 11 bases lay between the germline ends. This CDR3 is CASTEGGYEQYF. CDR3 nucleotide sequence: TGTGCCAGCACAGAAGGTGGCTACGAGCAGTACTTC. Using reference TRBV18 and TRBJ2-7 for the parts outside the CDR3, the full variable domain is NAGVMQNPRHLVRRRGQEARLRCSPMKGHSHVYWYRQLPEEGLKFMVYLQKENIIDESGMPKERFSAEFPKEGPSILRIQQVVRGDSAAYFCASTEGGYEQYFGPGTRLTVT.